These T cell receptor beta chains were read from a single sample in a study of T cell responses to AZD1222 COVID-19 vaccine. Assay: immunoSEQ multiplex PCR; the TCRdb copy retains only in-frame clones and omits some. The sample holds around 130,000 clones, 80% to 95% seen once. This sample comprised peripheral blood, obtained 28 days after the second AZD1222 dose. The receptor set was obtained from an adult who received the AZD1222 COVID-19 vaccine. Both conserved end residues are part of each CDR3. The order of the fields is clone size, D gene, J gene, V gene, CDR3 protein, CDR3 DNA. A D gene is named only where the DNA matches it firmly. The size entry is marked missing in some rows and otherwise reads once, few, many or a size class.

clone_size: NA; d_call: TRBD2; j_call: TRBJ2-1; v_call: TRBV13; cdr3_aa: CASSLGFSGSDEQFF; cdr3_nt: TGTGCCAGCAGCTTAGGCTTTAGCGGGAGCGATGAGCAGTTCTTC
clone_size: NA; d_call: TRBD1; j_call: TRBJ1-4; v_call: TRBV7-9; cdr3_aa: CASSSGQVPFSEKLFF; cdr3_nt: TGTGCCAGCAGCTCGGGACAGGTTCCCTTTAGTGAAAAACTGTTTTTT
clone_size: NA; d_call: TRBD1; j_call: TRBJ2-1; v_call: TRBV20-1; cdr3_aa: CSAIDPVRQGREQFF; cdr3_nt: TGCAGTGCTATTGACCCCGTAAGACAGGGACGTGAGCAGTTCTTC
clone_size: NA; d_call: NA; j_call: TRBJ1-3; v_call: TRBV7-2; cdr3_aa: CASSQWGGSGNTIYF; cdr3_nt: TGTGCCAGCAGTCAGTGGGGGGGCTCTGGAAACACCATATATTTT
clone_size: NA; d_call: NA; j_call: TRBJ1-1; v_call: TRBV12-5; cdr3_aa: CASGSGTRPTLNTEAFF; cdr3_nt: TGTGCTAGTGGTTCCGGCACCCGGCCTACTCTGAACACTGAAGCTTTCTTT
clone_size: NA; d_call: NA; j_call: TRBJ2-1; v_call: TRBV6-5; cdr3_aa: CATSPMGNEQFF; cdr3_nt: TGTGCCACCTCCCCGATGGGCAATGAGCAGTTCTTC
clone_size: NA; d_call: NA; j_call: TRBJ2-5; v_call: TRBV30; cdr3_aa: CAWSSGETQYF; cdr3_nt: TGTGCCTGGAGTAGCGGTGAGACCCAGTACTTC
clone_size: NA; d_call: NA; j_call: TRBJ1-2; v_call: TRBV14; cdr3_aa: CASSLQSGNWYGYTF; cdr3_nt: TGTGCCAGCAGCCTCCAGTCGGGGAATTGGTATGGCTACACCTTC
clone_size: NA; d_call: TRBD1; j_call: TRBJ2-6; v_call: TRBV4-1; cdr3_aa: CASSQGDRSSGANVLTF; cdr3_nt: TGCGCCAGCAGCCAGGGGGACAGGAGCTCTGGGGCCAACGTCCTGACTTTC
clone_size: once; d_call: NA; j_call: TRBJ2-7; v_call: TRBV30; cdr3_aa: CAWSHQYEQYF; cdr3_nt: TGTGCCTGGTCCCACCAATACGAGCAGTACTTC
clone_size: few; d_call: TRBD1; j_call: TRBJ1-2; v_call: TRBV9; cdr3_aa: CASSVTATGEYGYTF; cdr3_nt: TGTGCCAGCAGCGTTACGGCCACAGGGGAGTATGGCTACACCTTC
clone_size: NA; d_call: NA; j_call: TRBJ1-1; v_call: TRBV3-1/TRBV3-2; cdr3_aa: CASSQARGPPITEAFF; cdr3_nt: TGTGCCAGCAGCCAAGCCCGGGGACCTCCTATCACTGAAGCTTTCTTT
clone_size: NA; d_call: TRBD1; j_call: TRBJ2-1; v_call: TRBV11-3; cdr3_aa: CASSLDQGGTGGYNEQFF; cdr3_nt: TGTGCCAGCAGCTTAGATCAGGGTGGGACAGGAGGCTACAATGAGCAGTTCTTC
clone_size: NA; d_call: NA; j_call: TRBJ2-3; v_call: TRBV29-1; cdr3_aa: CSVARPESTDTQYF; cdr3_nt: TGCAGCGTTGCGCGTCCGGAGAGCACAGATACGCAGTATTTT
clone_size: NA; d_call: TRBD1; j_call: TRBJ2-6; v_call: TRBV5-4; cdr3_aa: CASSLARGRGGANVLTF; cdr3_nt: TGTGCCAGCAGCTTGGCGAGGGGGCGAGGGGGGGCCAACGTCCTGACTTTC
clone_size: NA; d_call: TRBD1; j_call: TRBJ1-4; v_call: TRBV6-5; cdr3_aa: CATHSGGGNEKLFF; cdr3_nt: TGTGCCACCCATTCAGGGGGCGGTAATGAAAAACTGTTTTTT
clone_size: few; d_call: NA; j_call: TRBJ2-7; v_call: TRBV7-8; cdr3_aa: CASSLGDWDTSSYEQYF; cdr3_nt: TGTGCCAGCAGCTTAGGGGACTGGGACACCAGCTCCTACGAGCAGTACTTC
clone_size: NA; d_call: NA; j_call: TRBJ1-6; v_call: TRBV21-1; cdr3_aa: CASTLGGERIPSPLHF; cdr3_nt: TGTGCCAGCACCTTAGGGGGGGAAAGGATCCCTTCACCCCTCCACTTT
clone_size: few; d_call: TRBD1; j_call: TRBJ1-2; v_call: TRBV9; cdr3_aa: CASSVEGQGSGYTF; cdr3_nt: TGTGCCAGCAGCGTAGAGGGACAGGGCAGTGGCTACACCTTC
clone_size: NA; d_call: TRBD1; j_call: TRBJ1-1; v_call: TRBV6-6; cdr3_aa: CASFLDRENTEAFF; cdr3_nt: TGTGCCAGTTTCCTCGACAGGGAAAACACTGAAGCTTTCTTT
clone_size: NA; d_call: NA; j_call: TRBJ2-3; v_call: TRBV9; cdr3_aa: CASSVGGGDTQYF; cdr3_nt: TGTGCCAGCAGCGTAGGAGGAGGTGATACGCAGTATTTT
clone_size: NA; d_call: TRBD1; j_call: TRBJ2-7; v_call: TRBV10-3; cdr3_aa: CAIRPGQGYSYEQYF; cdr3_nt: TGTGCCATCAGGCCGGGACAGGGCTACTCCTACGAGCAGTACTTC
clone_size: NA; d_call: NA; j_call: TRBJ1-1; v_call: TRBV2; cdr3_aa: CASSEDSEAFF; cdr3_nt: TGTGCCAGCAGTGAAGACAGTGAAGCTTTCTTT
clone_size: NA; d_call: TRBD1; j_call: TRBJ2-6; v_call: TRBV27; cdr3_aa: CASTLGGQAVSGANVLTF; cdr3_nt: TGTGCCAGCACTTTAGGGGGACAGGCTGTCTCTGGGGCCAACGTCCTGACTTTC
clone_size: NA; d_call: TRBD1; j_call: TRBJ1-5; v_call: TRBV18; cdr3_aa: CASSPTGVNQPQHF; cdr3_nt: TGTGCCAGCTCACCGACAGGGGTCAATCAGCCCCAGCATTTT
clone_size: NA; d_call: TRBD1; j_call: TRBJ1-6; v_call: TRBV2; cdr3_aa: CASSEGRGLGSPLHF; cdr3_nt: TGTGCCAGCAGTGAGGGAAGGGGGCTTGGATCACCCCTCCACTTT
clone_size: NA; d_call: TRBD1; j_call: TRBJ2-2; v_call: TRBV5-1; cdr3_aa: CASSSGQGGLFF; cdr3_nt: TGCGCCAGCAGCTCCGGACAGGGTGGGCTGTTTTTT
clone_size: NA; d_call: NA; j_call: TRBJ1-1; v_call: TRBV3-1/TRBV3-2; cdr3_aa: CASSQDWAGRDGDHTEAFF; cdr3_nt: TGTGCCAGCAGCCAAGATTGGGCAGGGAGGGACGGTGACCACACTGAAGCTTTCTTT
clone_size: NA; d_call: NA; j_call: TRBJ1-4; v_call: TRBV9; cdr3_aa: CASSVSVGRNEKLFF; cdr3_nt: TGTGCCAGCAGCGTGTCAGTCGGACGTAATGAAAAACTGTTTTTT
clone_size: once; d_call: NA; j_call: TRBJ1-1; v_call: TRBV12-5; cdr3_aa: CASGLLNSTEAFF; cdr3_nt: TGTGCTAGTGGTTTGCTCAATTCCACTGAAGCTTTCTTT
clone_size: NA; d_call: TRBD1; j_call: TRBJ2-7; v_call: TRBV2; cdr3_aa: CASSYGPGQGSYEQYF; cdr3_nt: TGTGCCAGCAGTTATGGACCGGGACAGGGCTCCTACGAGCAGTACTTC
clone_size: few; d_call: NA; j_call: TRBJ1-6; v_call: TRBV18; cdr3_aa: CASSPMTGVQTPLHF; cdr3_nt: TGTGCCAGCTCACCAATGACAGGTGTCCAGACACCCCTCCACTTT
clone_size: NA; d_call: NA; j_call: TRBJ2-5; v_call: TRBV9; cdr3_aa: CASSVGQQETQYF; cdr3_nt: TGTGCCAGCAGCGTAGGACAGCAAGAGACCCAGTACTTC
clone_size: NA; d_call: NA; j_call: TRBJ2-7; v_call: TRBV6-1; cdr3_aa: CASSDRASSYEQYF; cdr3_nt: TGTGCCAGCAGTGACAGGGCCTCCTCCTACGAGCAGTACTTC
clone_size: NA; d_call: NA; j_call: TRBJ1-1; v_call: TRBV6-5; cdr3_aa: CASTPRGNTEAFF; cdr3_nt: TGTGCCAGCACCCCACGAGGGAACACTGAAGCTTTCTTT
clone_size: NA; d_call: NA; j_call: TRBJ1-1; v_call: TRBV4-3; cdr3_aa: CASSQEGGWTEAFF; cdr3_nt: TGCGCCAGCAGCCAGGAGGGGGGTTGGACTGAAGCTTTCTTT
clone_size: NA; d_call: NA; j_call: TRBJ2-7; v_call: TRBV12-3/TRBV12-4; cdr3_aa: CASSQAYEQYF; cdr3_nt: TGTGCCAGCAGCCAAGCCTACGAGCAGTACTTC
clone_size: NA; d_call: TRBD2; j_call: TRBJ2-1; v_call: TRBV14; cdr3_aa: CASSQDRALADYNEQFF; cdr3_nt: TGTGCCAGCAGCCAAGATAGGGCCCTAGCGGACTACAATGAGCAGTTCTTC
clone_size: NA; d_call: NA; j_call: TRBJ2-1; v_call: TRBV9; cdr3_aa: CASNQLEYYNEQFF; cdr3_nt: TGTGCCAGCAACCAACTAGAGTACTACAATGAGCAGTTCTTC
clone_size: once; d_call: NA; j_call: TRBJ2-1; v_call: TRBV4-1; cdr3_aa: CASSQEYVGYANEQFF; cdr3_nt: TGCGCCAGCAGCCAAGAATACGTGGGGTATGCCAATGAGCAGTTCTTC
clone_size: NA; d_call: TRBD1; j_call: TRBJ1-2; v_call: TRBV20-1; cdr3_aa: CSARRDRGYTF; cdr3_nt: TGCAGTGCTAGGAGGGACAGAGGCTACACCTTC
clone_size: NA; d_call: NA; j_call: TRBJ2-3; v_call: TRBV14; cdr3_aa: CASSRVTDTQYF; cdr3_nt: TGTGCCAGCAGCCGCGTCACAGATACGCAGTATTTT
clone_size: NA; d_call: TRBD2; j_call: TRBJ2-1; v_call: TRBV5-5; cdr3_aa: CASSLVASGVPRQFF; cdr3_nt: TGTGCCAGCAGCTTGGTGGCTAGCGGGGTCCCCAGGCAGTTCTTC
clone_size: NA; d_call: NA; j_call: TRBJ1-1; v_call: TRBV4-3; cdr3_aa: CASSQGWGGLTEAFF; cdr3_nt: TGCGCCAGCAGCCAAGGCTGGGGTGGGCTCACTGAAGCTTTCTTT